This TCR beta chain appears in the sequencing data of a study of blood T cell repertoires in COVID-19. The overall study: In each case, the material was cDNA or gDNA derived from T cells, B-cell-depleted T cells, or PBMCs.

Repertoires were generated with immunoSEQ multiplex PCR, while TCRdb's copy carries only in-frame clones and drops some. In the table there are about 350,000 clones, roughly nine tenths of which are singletons. The CDR3 runs 18 residues. Per the germline V gene, CDR1 is LGHDT and CDR2 is YNNKEL (reference sequence). With 5 bases removed from V and 0 bases from J, the gap between germline ends came to 17 bases. Living in roughly 25 US areas, the participants were between about 18 and 95 years of age. The sample was PBMCs or T cells enriched from blood (not recorded which). The source is a woman aged 25 to 45 who had recovered from COVID-19. This chain joins TRBV3-1 (or the pseudogene TRBV3-2) and TRBJ1-6, with D unclear. The CDR3 region is CASSTQEVLSSYNSPLHF. CDR3 DNA: TGTGCCAGCAGCACGCAGGAGGTCCTGAGCTCCTATAATTCACCCCTCCACTTT.